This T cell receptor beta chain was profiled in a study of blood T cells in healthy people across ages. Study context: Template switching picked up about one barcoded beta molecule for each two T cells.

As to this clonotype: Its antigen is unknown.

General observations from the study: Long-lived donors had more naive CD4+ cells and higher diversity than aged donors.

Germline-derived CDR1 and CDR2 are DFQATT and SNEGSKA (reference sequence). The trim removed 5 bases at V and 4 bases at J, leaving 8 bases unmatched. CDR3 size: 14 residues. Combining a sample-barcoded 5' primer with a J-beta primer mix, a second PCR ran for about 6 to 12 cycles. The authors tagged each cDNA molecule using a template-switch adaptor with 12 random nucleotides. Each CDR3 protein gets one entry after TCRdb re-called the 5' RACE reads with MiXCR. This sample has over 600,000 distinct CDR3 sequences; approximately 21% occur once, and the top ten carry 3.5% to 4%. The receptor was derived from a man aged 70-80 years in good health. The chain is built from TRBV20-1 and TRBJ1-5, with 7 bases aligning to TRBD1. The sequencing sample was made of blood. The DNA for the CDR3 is TGCAGTGCTCAGGACAGGAACTTAAATCAGCCCCAGCATTTT. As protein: CSAQDRNLNQPQHF.